One sample yielded the 28 T cell receptor beta chains listed below, sequenced in a study of blood T cells in healthy people across ages. A second PCR of 7 to 11 cycles used a sample-barcoded 5' primer and a J-beta primer mix. TCRdb re-analysed the 5' RACE reads in MiXCR, keeping a single row per CDR3 protein. The sample has 550,000 to 800,000 distinct CDR3 sequences; roughly 21% are singletons. The sample consisted of blood. The source is a man between 65 and 79 years old in good health.

The J gene is TRBJ1-2, the V gene TRBV7-2; D perhaps matches TRBD1 (6 bases). Per the germline V gene, CDR1 is SGHTA and CDR2 is FQGNSA. Trimming cost V 1 base and J 8 bases, with 20 bases left between them. The CDR3 has 16 amino acids. The CDR3 region has the DNA TGTGCCAGCAGCTTAGGACTGGGACAATCAAAAAGCGGCTACACCTTC. Translated: CASSLGLGQSKSGYTF.

The chain recombines TRBV11-2 with TRBJ2-3, with 7 bases matching TRBD1. Germline CDR1 and CDR2: SGHAT and FQNNGV. Germline trimming cut 5 bases from V and 2 bases from J; bases unmatched to any gene: 7. This CDR3 has 15 residues. For the CDR3, the DNA is TGTGCCAGCAGCCTAGGGACAGCTATCACAGATACGCAGTATTTT. Protein: CASSLGTAITDTQYF.

This clonotype occurred a few times. The chain joins TRBV27 to TRBJ2-5; 11 bases map to TRBD2. V shed 7 bases, J shed 1 base, and the junction held 11 bases outside the gene matches. The CDR3 spans 17 residues. Germline V gene data show CDR1 as MNHEY and CDR2 as SMNVEV (reference sequence). CDR3 in amino acids: CASKGLAGGPFQETQYF. CDR3 sequence (DNA): TGTGCCAGCAAGGGTCTAGCGGGAGGACCATTCCAAGAGACCCAGTACTTC.

This clonotype appeared a few times. The V and J genes are TRBV4-3 and TRBJ1-3; no clear D gene. Germline V gene lookup returns CDR1 LGHNA and CDR2 YSLEER. The V and J ends lost 2 bases and 0 bases respectively, with 11 bases between them. The CDR3 length is 16 residues. CDR3 sequence: CASSQSVDSSGNTIYF. As DNA, the CDR3 is TGCGCCAGCAGCCAAAGTGTAGATAGCTCTGGAAACACCATATATTTT.

The chain joins TRBV7-6 to TRBJ2-5; no clear D. Trimming stripped 2 bases from V and 1 base from J, with 8 bases between. This CDR3 has 14 residues. Germline V CDR1 and CDR2: SGHVS, FNYEAQ. CDR3 in DNA: TGTGCCAGCAGCTTACAGACATCCCAAGAGACCCAGTACTTC. As protein: CASSLQTSQETQYF.

The chain recombines TRBV5-1 with TRBJ2-5; 11 bases map to TRBD2. The J segment lost 5 bases and the V segment lost 4 bases, leaving 7 bases of the junction unmatched. Germline V gene data show CDR1 as SGHRS and CDR2 as YFSETQ. The CDR3 runs to 15 residues. The chain's CDR3 is CASSPSGLAAETQYF. CDR3 nucleotide sequence: TGCGCCAGCAGCCCTTCGGGACTAGCGGCGGAGACCCAGTACTTC.

The genes are TRBV27 and TRBJ2-4, with 9 bases that match TRBD1. The CDR3 runs 17 residues. Germline V CDR1 and CDR2: MNHEY, SMNVEV (reference sequence). J was trimmed by 2 bases and V by 2 bases; bases with no gene match: 7. This CDR3 is CASSLGTGGATKNIQYF. CDR3 sequence (DNA): TGTGCCAGCAGTTTAGGAACAGGGGGCGCGACCAAAAACATTCAGTACTTC.

This clonotype was observed many times. The gene calls are TRBV3-1 and TRBJ2-7, with D maybe TRBD2 (6 bases). V lost 0 bases and J 2 bases, leaving 11 bases between the germline ends. Germline V gene lookup returns CDR1 LGHDT and CDR2 YNNKEL (reference sequence). The CDR3 extends over 15 amino acids. CDR3 sequence reads: CASSQDPGRTYEQYF. Written as DNA, the CDR3 is TGTGCCAGCAGCCAAGATCCAGGGAGGACCTACGAGCAGTACTTC.

In this sample, this clonotype turned up many times. CDR3 coding DNA: TGCAGTGCTAGGGGACCTCAAGAGACCCAGTACTTC. Translated: CSARGPQETQYF. The chain uses TRBV20-1 and TRBJ2-5; D may match TRBD1 or TRBD2 (5 bases each). Trimming took 3 bases from V and 2 from J, leaving 7 bases between them. This CDR3 spans 12 amino acids. Germline loops: CDR1 DFQATT, CDR2 SNEGSKA (reference sequence).

This clonotype was observed at least ten times. The chain links TRBV7-3 to TRBJ2-1, with 11 bases matching TRBD2. Germline V gene sequence: CDR1 SGHTA, CDR2 FQGTGA. V shed 1 base, J shed 4 bases, and the junction held 0 bases outside the gene matches. The CDR3 has 15 amino acids. CDR3 loop: CASSLRLAGYNEQFF. For the CDR3, the DNA is TGTGCCAGCAGCTTAAGACTAGCGGGATACAATGAGCAGTTCTTC.

This clonotype has just a few counts. The J gene is TRBJ2-3, the V gene TRBV28; D ambiguous. V was trimmed by 6 bases and J by 1 base, leaving 14 bases between them. The CDR3 length is 15 residues. Per the germline V gene, CDR1 is MDHEN and CDR2 is SYDVKM. In DNA, the CDR3 is TGTGCCAGCAGGCCAGGTAGTTATGGCACAGATACGCAGTATTTT. Protein sequence: CASRPGSYGTDTQYF.

The chain is built from TRBV28 and TRBJ2-1; D could derive from TRBD1 or TRBD2 (6 bases each). V gave up 6 bases and J gave up 0 bases, with 15 bases separating them. CDR1 and CDR2 (germline): MDHEN, SYDVKM. This CDR3 spans 16 amino acids. CDR3 protein: CASRGGGGSSYNEQFF. CDR3 sequence (DNA): TGTGCCAGCAGAGGAGGAGGGGGTAGCTCCTACAATGAGCAGTTCTTC.

This clonotype was recorded once. The chain joins TRBV20-1 to TRBJ2-1; 8 bases fit TRBD2. CDR3 length equals 15 residues. V dropped 1 base and J dropped 10; count of bases not matched to a gene: 12. Germline V CDR1 and CDR2: DFQATT, SNEGSKA (reference sequence). DNA for the CDR3: TGCAGTGCTAGAGTTCCCAGCGGGAGACGTTGGGAGCAGTTCTTC. It encodes CSARVPSGRRWEQFF.

The rearrangement uses TRBV20-1 and TRBJ2-4, with D perhaps matching TRBD1 or TRBD2 (5 bases each). CDR1 DFQATT and CDR2 SNEGSKA come from the germline V gene (reference sequence). The length of the CDR3 is 15 residues. The V end lost 6 bases, the J end lost 6 bases, and 21 bases lay between the germline ends. CDR3 coding DNA: TGCAGTGCCCAGGGACGCCCCAGCGGACCAAACATTCAGTACTTC. Its translation is CSAQGRPSGPNIQYF.

The chain is built from TRBV20-1 and TRBJ2-5; D tentatively reads TRBD1 or TRBD2 (5 bases each). The closer fit of TRBJ2-1 to the DNA end suggests the J call may be wrong. CDR3 length equals 15 residues. Germline-derived CDR1 and CDR2 are DFQATT and SNEGSKA (reference sequence). As DNA, the CDR3 is TGCAGTGCTAGTCCGGGGACCAGCTCCTACAATGAGCAGTTCTTC. Amino acids: CSASPGTSSYNEQFF.

This clonotype occurred a few times. V usage is TRBV5-1 and J usage is TRBJ1-2, with TRBD1 matching 8 bases. The V segment lost 5 bases and the J segment 3 bases; nucleotides outside the gene matches: 6. The CDR3 loop spans 14 amino acids. Germline loops: CDR1 SGHRS, CDR2 YFSETQ. As DNA, the CDR3 is TGCGCCAGCAGGGAGACAGGGGAGTACTATGGCTACACCTTC. Protein: CASRETGEYYGYTF.

The chain recombines TRBV20-1 with TRBJ1-2; perhaps TRBD1 as D (6 bases). The length of the CDR3 is 13 residues. Per germline, CDR1 DFQATT and CDR2 SNEGSKA (reference sequence). With 0 bases removed from V and 5 bases from J, the gap between germline ends came to 10 bases. The CDR3 sequence is CSAREGAWYGYTF. In DNA form, the CDR3 reads TGCAGTGCTAGAGAGGGGGCATGGTATGGCTACACCTTC.

The chain uses TRBV12-3 or TRBV12-4 and TRBJ1-4; D might be TRBD1 (6 bases). V lost 5 bases to trimming and J lost 3 bases, with 13 bases between them. This CDR3 spans 15 amino acids. CDR3 in amino acids: CASSPSGGANEKLFF. CDR3 DNA sequence: TGTGCCAGCAGTCCCTCTGGGGGCGCTAATGAAAAACTGTTTTTT.

This clonotype showed up just a few times. This chain uses TRBV20-1 with TRBJ2-5, with D possibly being TRBD1 or TRBD2 (5 bases each). The end of the DNA aligns better with TRBJ2-7, so the J call may be wrong. Looked up from germline, CDR1 is DFQATT and CDR2 is SNEGSKA (reference sequence). The CDR3 length is 14 residues. The CDR3 nucleotides are TGCAGTGCTAGAGTGAGGGGAAACTCCTACGAGCAGTACTTC. This codes for CSARVRGNSYEQYF.

This clonotype was observed a handful of times. The V and J genes are TRBV20-1 and TRBJ1-6; possible D gene TRBD1, 5 bases. From germline, CDR1 is DFQATT and CDR2 SNEGSKA (reference sequence). The CDR3 is 14 amino acids. Trimming stripped 7 bases from V and 7 bases from J, with 17 bases between. The CDR3 region has the DNA TGCAGTGTCTATGACACCCAGGGAAATTCACCCCTCCACTTT. This sequence encodes CSVYDTQGNSPLHF.

The genes are TRBV2 and TRBJ2-3; 7 bases line up with TRBD2. This CDR3 region has 17 residues. V trimming: 8 bases; J trimming: 0 bases; junction bases outside the gene matches: 14. The germline CDR1 and CDR2 sequences are SNHLY and FYNNEI. CDR3 coding DNA: TGTGCCAGCTGGGGGGAGCGGGATGACGCTAGCACAGATACGCAGTATTTT. Encoded protein: CASWGERDDASTDTQYF.

This clonotype was seen many times. The junction does not match germline at one end; this may be a read error. The chain links TRBV7-7 to TRBJ2-5, with D unclear. Looked up from germline, CDR1 is SSHAT and CDR2 is FNYEAQ (reference sequence). The CDR3 covers 14 residues. Here the CDR3 DNA reads TGTGCTAGCAGCTTCGGTCGAGAGAAAGAGACCCAGTACTTC. Its translation: CASSFGREKETQYF. The full variable domain, completed using reference TRBV7-7 and TRBJ2-5, is GAGVSQSPRYKVTKRGQDVTLRCDPISSHATLYWYQQALGQGPEFLTYFNYEAQPDKSGLPSDRFSAERPEGSISTLTIQRTEQRDSAMYRCASSFGREKETQYFGPGTRLLVL.

The chain uses TRBV11-2 and TRBJ2-1; TRBD1 agrees at 8 bases. Germline CDR1 is SGHAT and CDR2 is FQNNGV. This CDR3 comprises 16 residues. J was trimmed by 6 bases and V by 0 bases; bases with no gene match: 7. This CDR3 is CASSLEGRGLVNEQFF. CDR3 coding DNA: TGTGCCAGCAGCTTAGAGGGCAGGGGGCTGGTCAATGAGCAGTTCTTC.

The chain carries TRBV4-1 and TRBJ2-5; D ambiguous. Deletions cut 0 bases from V and 3 bases from J, with 8 bases between. The CDR3 covers 14 residues. Germline CDR1 MGHRA, CDR2 YSYEKL. The CDR3 loop is CASSQDGQKETQYF. The CDR3 nucleotides read TGCGCCAGCAGCCAAGATGGGCAGAAAGAGACCCAGTACTTC.

J is TRBJ2-5 and V is TRBV6-2 or TRBV6-3; maybe TRBD2 (5 bases). The assigned J gene may be wrong: the sequence end matches TRBJ2-1 better. The length of the CDR3 is 13 residues. The germline gives CDR1 MNHEY, CDR2 SVGEGT. The CDR3 nucleotides are TGTGCCAGCACTAAATTCGGGGTCGTTGAGCAGTTCTTC. This sequence encodes CASTKFGVVEQFF.

This clonotype was seen a few times. V is TRBV20-1 and J is TRBJ1-6, with TRBD1 matching 7 bases. Per germline, CDR1 DFQATT and CDR2 SNEGSKA (reference sequence). V gave up 5 bases and J gave up 0 bases; unmatched junction bases: 10. The CDR3 runs to 17 residues. CDR3 sequence: CSARSEGAYSYNSPLHF. The DNA of the CDR3 is TGCAGTGCTCGCTCGGAGGGGGCTTACTCCTATAATTCACCCCTCCACTTT.

The chain joins TRBV20-1 to TRBJ2-5; TRBD2 agrees at 9 bases. This CDR3 is built from 15 residues. Germline assignment: CDR1 DFQATT and CDR2 SNEGSKA (reference sequence). The junction had 6 bases not matched to a gene; V was cut back by 2 bases and J by 2 bases. The CDR3 protein is CSARRASGKQETQYF. CDR3 coding DNA: TGCAGTGCTAGACGGGCTAGCGGGAAACAAGAGACCCAGTACTTC.

This clonotype was observed a few times. V usage is TRBV11-2 and J usage is TRBJ2-3, with D possibly matching TRBD1 (6 bases). Trimming pared 2 bases from V and 7 bases from J, leaving 22 bases between. The CDR3 loop spans 17 amino acids. The V gene's germline CDR1 is SGHAT and CDR2 FQNNGV. In DNA form, the CDR3 reads TGTGCCAGCAGCTTACGGCCGCTCAGGGGTGATGGGAATACGCAGTATTTT. This codes for CASSLRPLRGDGNTQYF.